This T cell receptor beta chain came from a study of T cells in pancreatic ductal adenocarcinoma. Study-wide results and caveats: Compared with tumor, blood showed more total productive templates and roughly 8-fold more clonotypes. Tumor-versus-blood clonality comparisons may be biased toward lower tumor diversity. Results skew toward the minority of patients with early-stage disease. Tumor and blood clonality did not differ significantly, about 0.11 versus 0.072.

This clone was seen a single time. Antigen unknown. Method: immunoSEQ multiplex PCR; TCRdb's copy keeps in-frame clones and lacks some. The sample includes 10,000 to 15,000 clones, just over 85% of them seen just once. Surgery without prior neoadjuvant therapy was the treatment of the selected pancreatic ductal adenocarcinoma patients. This CDR3 contains 15 residues. V was cut by 0 bases and J by 5 bases, with 11 bases left in between. Looked up from germline, CDR1 is LGHNA and CDR2 is YNFKEQ. This clonotype originated in a human donor with pancreatic ductal adenocarcinoma. Sequenced: PBMCs. The chain has TRBV4-2 and TRBJ2-1; tentatively, D is TRBD2 (5 bases). The CDR3 protein is CASSQERARNNEQFF. Here the CDR3 DNA reads TGTGCCAGCAGCCAAGAGAGGGCGCGGAACAATGAGCAGTTCTTC.